The 8 T cell receptor beta chains below come from one sample, sequenced in a study of OX40 agonist ivuxolimab in advanced cancers. The protocol was immunoSEQ multiplex PCR, while the TCRdb copy is restricted to in-frame clones and leaves out a portion. The sample has about 15,000 clones, 50% to 75% seen once. The input for sequencing was CD4+ or CD8+ T cells sorted from blood, taken in a trial of the OX40 agonist ivuxolimab. These TCRs come from an adult with an advanced solid tumor such as melanoma, head and neck, liver or kidney cancer.

The chain links TRBV7-8 to TRBJ1-2; a weak D match, TRBD1 (5 bases). CDR3 length equals 14 residues. CDR1 and CDR2 from the germline V gene are SGHVS and FQNEAQ. V gave up 4 bases and J gave up 2 bases, with 11 bases separating them. The CDR3 nucleotides are TGTGCCAGCAGCTCGGGACGGAAGAACTATGGCTACACCTTC. It is translated as CASSSGRKNYGYTF.

This chain links TRBV10-3 with TRBJ1-2, with a weak D call TRBD1 (6 bases). The germline gives CDR1 ENHRY, CDR2 SYGVKD. Trimming shortened V by 7 bases and J by 1 base, and 10 bases separated the two germline ends. The CDR3 runs to 13 residues. The CDR3 protein is CAIKEDSNYGYTF. The CDR3 DNA is TGTGCCATCAAGGAGGACAGTAACTATGGCTACACCTTC.

The chain joins TRBV6-5 to TRBJ2-1; D not resolved. V was clipped by 7 bases and J by 5 bases, with 15 bases between them. Germline V gives CDR1 MNHEY, CDR2 SVGAGI. The CDR3 has 14 amino acids. CDR3 sequence reads: CASTLNLINNEQFF. CDR3 nucleotide sequence: TGTGCCAGCACTCTAAACCTAATAAACAATGAGCAGTTCTTC.

This clone turned up a few times. The chain links TRBV7-6 to TRBJ1-1; 11 nucleotides match TRBD1. This CDR3 is 16 amino acids long. With 5 bases clipped from V and 4 bases from J, the junction kept 9 bases outside the gene matches. CDR1 and CDR2 from the germline V gene are SGHVS and FNYEAQ. The CDR3 is CASSDGQGARGTEAFF. CDR3 in DNA: TGTGCCAGCAGCGATGGACAGGGGGCGCGAGGCACTGAAGCTTTCTTT.

The count of this clone is one. The rearrangement uses TRBV27 and TRBJ1-4; 9 nucleotides align to TRBD1. Per germline, CDR1 MNHEY and CDR2 SMNVEV (reference sequence). With V trimmed by 3 bases and J by 8 bases, 4 bases remained unmatched. The CDR3 totals 14 residues. The CDR3 protein is CASSFKQGAEKLFF. The CDR3 DNA reads TGTGCCAGCAGTTTTAAACAGGGGGCGGAAAAACTGTTTTTT.

V usage is TRBV7-8 and J usage is TRBJ1-2; possible D gene TRBD1, 5 bases. The germline CDR1 and CDR2 sequences are SGHVS and FQNEAQ. Deletions cut 0 bases from V and 6 bases from J, with 11 bases between. This CDR3 is 14 amino acids long. The CDR3 nucleotides read TGTGCCAGCAGCTTAGCCGTCGGGGACCATGGCTACACCTTC. It translates to CASSLAVGDHGYTF.

The chain combines TRBV9 with TRBJ2-1; no clear D gene. The CDR3 runs to 14 residues. V lost 0 bases and J lost 8, with 12 bases in between. The germline V gene has CDR1 SGDLS and CDR2 YYNGEE. The CDR3 protein is CASSVDRQKDEQFF. CDR3 sequence (DNA): TGTGCCAGCAGCGTAGACCGTCAGAAGGATGAGCAGTTCTTC.

The V call is TRBV11-3, the J call TRBJ2-7; TRBD1 matches 10 bases. Germline V gene lookup returns CDR1 SGHNT and CDR2 YENEEA. The CDR3 contains 15 residues. V lost 3 bases and J lost 4; bases outside the gene matches: 6. The CDR3 region is CASSFAGTGEYEQYF. In DNA, the CDR3 is TGTGCCAGCAGCTTCGCCGGGACAGGGGAGTACGAGCAGTACTTC.